These T cell receptor beta chains were read from a single sample in a study of regulatory T cells in long-lasting Graves disease. TCRdb ran MiXCR on the multiplex PCR reads and lists one entry per CDR3 protein. The sample carries about 560,000 distinct CDR3 sequences, roughly 16% recorded once. These same data were also listed under a study on T cells in Graves' hyperthyroidism and ophthalmopathy.

Specimen: peripheral blood mononuclear cells (PBMCs), collected at new diagnosis, from a patient treated with antithyroid drugs. These receptor sequences come from a man between 18 and 29 years old with Graves disease. Each CDR3 is given with its conserved first and last residue. D genes are given only for firm matches. Rows give clone size only sometimes, using once, few, many, or a class for an expanded clone.

J gene | D gene | clone size | V gene | CDR3 protein | CDR3 DNA
TRBJ2-3 | . | many | TRBV27 | CASSFLDMGTDTQYF | TGTGCCAGCAGTTTTCTAGATATGGGTACAGATACGCAGTATTTT
TRBJ2-7 | TRBD2 | many | TRBV3-1 | CASSQPGTSGTSSSYEQYF | TGTGCCAGCAGCCAGCCCGGGACTAGCGGGACTAGCAGCTCCTACGAGCAGTACTTC
TRBJ2-7 | TRBD1 | . | TRBV30 | CAWVAQGDYEQYF | TGTGCCTGGGTCGCACAGGGGGACTACGAGCAGTACTTC
TRBJ2-3 | . | . | TRBV29-1 | CSVVAAADTQYF | TGCAGCGTTGTGGCGGCGGCAGATACGCAGTATTTT
TRBJ1-1 | TRBD1 | many | TRBV2 | CASSEEGGADTEAFF | TGTGCCAGCAGTGAAGAAGGGGGCGCCGACACTGAAGCTTTCTTT
TRBJ2-3 | . | . | TRBV5-1 | CASSWGPSTDTQYF | TGCGCCAGCAGCTGGGGACCGTCCACAGATACGCAGTATTTT
TRBJ2-7 | . | few | TRBV7-2 | CASSPHAYEQYF | TGTGCCAGCAGCCCACACGCCTACGAGCAGTACTTC
TRBJ2-5 | . | few | TRBV5-1 | CAGSLAGEETQYF | TGCGCCGGCAGCTTGGCAGGGGAGGAGACCCAGTACTTC
TRBJ2-2 | TRBD2 | few | TRBV6-9 | CASSYLGTSGYANTGELFF | TGTGCCAGCAGTTACTTGGGGACTAGCGGCTATGCGAACACCGGGGAGCTGTTTTTT
TRBJ2-2 | . | . | TRBV9 | CASSVVDSGSRELFF | TGTGCCAGCAGCGTAGTGGATAGCGGTAGTAGGGAGCTGTTTTTT
TRBJ2-1 | . | many | TRBV11-2 | CASSLAIAAYNEQFF | TGTGCCAGCAGCCTCGCGATCGCCGCCTACAATGAGCAGTTCTTC
TRBJ2-5 | . | many | TRBV2 | CASTPRRWGETQYF | TGTGCCAGCACCCCGAGGAGGTGGGGGGAGACCCAGTACTTC
TRBJ1-1 | . | many | TRBV6-9 | CASSYPGVDTEAFF | TGTGCCAGCAGTTACCCAGGGGTGGACACTGAAGCTTTCTTT
TRBJ2-1 | TRBD1 | many | TRBV12-3/TRBV12-4 | CASSPDRDWNEQFF | TGTGCCAGCAGTCCGGACAGGGACTGGAATGAGCAGTTCTTC
TRBJ1-2 | TRBD1 | . | TRBV5-1 | CASSQDRRPNYGYTF | TGCGCCAGCAGCCAGGACAGGCGTCCTAACTATGGCTACACCTTC
TRBJ2-1 | TRBD1 | . | TRBV10-3 | CAIRIGQGADNEQFF | TGTGCCATCAGGATCGGACAGGGGGCTGACAATGAGCAGTTCTTC
TRBJ1-2 | TRBD1 | . | TRBV15 | CATSSLDRDGGYTF | TGTGCCACCAGCAGCCTGGACAGGGACGGGGGCTACACCTTC
TRBJ1-5 | . | . | TRBV7-2 | CASSLARGGSQPQHF | TGTGCCAGCAGCTTAGCGCGGGGAGGATCTCAGCCCCAGCATTTT
TRBJ2-3 | . | many | TRBV28 | CASSFVVSTTDTQYF | TGTGCCAGCAGTTTCGTAGTCAGCACCACAGATACGCAGTATTTT
TRBJ2-3 | . | many | TRBV7-9 | CASSSPPGSTDTQYF | TGTGCCAGCAGCTCGCCTCCCGGGAGCACAGATACGCAGTATTTT
TRBJ1-4 | . | few | TRBV4-2 | CASSQERTATNEKLFF | TGTGCCAGCAGCCAAGAGAGGACGGCAACTAATGAAAAACTGTTTTTT
TRBJ1-1 | . | many | TRBV10-3 | CAISVEGRGEAFF | TGTGCCATCAGTGTTGAGGGGCGGGGTGAAGCTTTCTTT
TRBJ1-2 | . | . | TRBV5-5 | CASRLAGGEINVYGYTF | TGTGCCAGCAGGTTGGCCGGGGGGGAAATTAATGTCTATGGCTACACCTTC
TRBJ2-7 | TRBD2 | many | TRBV28 | CASSFPLAGGISSSYEQYF | TGTGCCAGCAGTTTCCCTCTAGCGGGAGGGATTTCTAGCTCCTACGAGCAGTACTTC
TRBJ2-3 | . | few | TRBV6-1 | CASNRWEFPDTQYF | TGTGCCAGCAATAGGTGGGAGTTTCCAGATACGCAGTATTTT
TRBJ2-7 | . | . | TRBV6-1 | CASGAAHYEQYF | TGTGCCAGCGGCGCAGCTCACTACGAGCAGTACTTC
TRBJ1-2 | . | many | TRBV5-1 | CASSLEGYGYTF | TGTGCCAGCAGTTTAGAGGGCTATGGCTACACCTTC
TRBJ2-3 | TRBD2 | . | TRBV10-3 | CAISESAGVWTDTQYF | TGTGCCATCAGTGAGTCGGCGGGAGTGTGGACAGATACGCAGTATTTT
TRBJ2-7 | TRBD1 | few | TRBV5-1 | CASSDAPGQGAYEQYF | TGCGCCAGCAGTGATGCACCGGGACAGGGTGCCTACGAGCAGTACTTC
TRBJ1-2 | TRBD1 | . | TRBV30 | CALDEGTVSNCGYTF | TGTGCCTTGGATGAAGGGACAGTTAGCAACTGTGGCTACACCTTC
TRBJ2-1 | TRBD1 | many | TRBV5-6 | CASSLEGRGNYNEQFF | TGTGCCAGCAGCTTGGAAGGCAGGGGGAACTACAATGAGCAGTTCTTC
TRBJ2-3 | TRBD2 | . | TRBV20-1 | CSARVVGAGGPSTDTQYF | TGCAGTGCTAGAGTAGTTGGAGCGGGAGGGCCCAGCACAGATACGCAGTATTTT
TRBJ1-4 | TRBD1 | few | TRBV5-6 | CASSERGDRPEKLFF | TGTGCCAGCAGCGAACGGGGGGACAGGCCCGAAAAACTGTTTTTT
TRBJ2-7 | . | . | TRBV11-2 | CASSLSGRARDF | TGTGCCAGCAGCTTATCGGGTAGGGCCCGAGACTTC
TRBJ2-4 | . | . | TRBV20-1 | CSARPGTGGAKNIQYF | TGCAGTGCTAGGCCCGGGACGGGTGGGGCCAAAAACATTCAGTACTTC
TRBJ2-2 | TRBD1 | . | TRBV7-9 | CASRTKGQSNTGELFF | TGTGCCAGCAGGACAAAGGGACAGTCGAACACCGGGGAGCTGTTTTTT
TRBJ2-3 | . | . | TRBV27 | CASGSPGWGLDTQYF | TGTGCCAGCGGCTCCCCGGGCTGGGGGTTGGATACGCAGTATTTT
TRBJ2-4 | . | . | TRBV5-1 | CASKGTKNIQYF | TGCGCCAGCAAGGGAACCAAAAACATTCAGTACTTC
TRBJ1-2 | . | . | TRBV20-1 | CSARDMGLDYGYTF | TGCAGTGCTAGAGATATGGGATTAGACTATGGCTACACCTTC
TRBJ2-7 | . | . | TRBV28 | CASRRTGFSYEQYF | TGTGCCAGCAGGCGAACAGGGTTCTCGTACGAGCAGTACTTC
TRBJ2-5 | TRBD2 | few | TRBV5-8 | CASSWGGSGSSSETQYF | TGTGCCAGCAGCTGGGGCGGCAGCGGGAGTTCGTCGGAGACCCAGTACTTC
TRBJ1-2 | . | few | TRBV6-1 | CASRTGRGFYGYTF | TGTGCCAGCCGAACTGGGAGGGGTTTCTATGGCTACACCTTC